The 14 T cell receptor beta chains reported below all come from one sample, sequenced in a study of PD-L1 blockade in urothelial cancer (dated by TCRdb to 2016 to 2017). The library was made by the immunoSEQ multiplex PCR assay. TCRdb took this table from immuneACCESS and kept in-frame rearrangements with V and J called. Such tables lack part of the clones; where checked against another copy, unresolved V genes explain under half of the gap, and the rest is unexplained. The table for this sample lists nearly 30,000 clones; around 87% of them were counted only once. 3.1% of the sample belongs to the ten largest clones. The specimen was PBMCs, collected around atezolizumab (anti-PD-L1) treatment. Receptors were obtained from a man aged 45-60 years with urothelial cancer.

The chain uses TRBV19 and TRBJ2-7; 9 bases fit TRBD2. Germline CDR1 reads LNHDA; CDR2 reads SQIVND (reference sequence). The V segment lost 0 bases and the J segment 7 bases; nucleotides outside the gene matches: 10. The CDR3 sequence is 16 residues long. CDR3 nucleotides: TGTGCCAGTAGTATAGATTTGCGGGAGGGCCTCCGTGAGCAGTACTTC. It is translated as CASSIDLREGLREQYF.

The gene calls are TRBV11-2 and TRBJ1-5; D perhaps matches TRBD1 (5 bases). Deletions cut 0 bases from V and 2 bases from J, with 14 bases between. This CDR3 region has 17 residues. Germline V CDR1 and CDR2: SGHAT, FQNNGV. The DNA of the CDR3 is TGTGCCAGCAGCTTAGACTCGGTAAAAGGGGGCAATCAGCCCCAGCATTTT. Translating it yields CASSLDSVKGGNQPQHF.

V usage is TRBV19 and J usage is TRBJ1-4; 7 bases are a match to TRBD1. The CDR3 has 16 amino acids. The ends lost 4 bases at V and 2 bases at J; junction bases unmatched: 7. CDR1 is LNHDA, CDR2 SQIVND, per germline (reference sequence). CDR3 in DNA: TGTGCCAGTAGTAAAGGGGGCGCAAGGACTAATGAAAAACTGTTTTTT. Its translation: CASSKGGARTNEKLFF.

The chain carries TRBV5-1 and TRBJ1-5; the D is unclear. CDR1 and CDR2 (germline): SGHRS, YFSETQ. CDR3 size: 16 residues. The V end lost 0 bases, the J end lost 1 base, and 11 bases lay between the germline ends. The CDR3 coding sequence is TGCGCCAGCAGCTTGGGTTCCGGAGGGAGCAATCAGCCCCAGCATTTT. Translation gives CASSLGSGGSNQPQHF.

The J gene is TRBJ2-2, the V gene TRBV9; no firm D call. This CDR3 comprises 12 residues. With 5 bases removed from V and 5 bases from J, the gap between germline ends came to 7 bases. Germline V gene lookup returns CDR1 SGDLS and CDR2 YYNGEE. CDR3 DNA: TGTGCCAGCAGGACTGGTACCGGGGAGCTGTTTTTT. Amino acids: CASRTGTGELFF.

V gene TRBV7-8 combines with J gene TRBJ1-2, with 8 positions matching TRBD1. V gave up 5 bases and J gave up 4 bases; unmatched junction bases: 12. The CDR3 length is 16 residues. Germline-derived CDR1 and CDR2 are SGHVS and FQNEAQ. CDR3 amino acids: CASSGLRTGHSYGYTF. In DNA, the CDR3 is TGTGCCAGCAGCGGACTGCGGACAGGGCACTCCTATGGCTACACCTTC.

This sequence joins TRBV4-2 and TRBJ2-1; 11 nucleotides line up with TRBD1. CDR3 size: 15 residues. Germline loops: CDR1 LGHNA, CDR2 YNFKEQ. V dropped 4 bases and J dropped 5; count of bases not matched to a gene: 4. CDR3 residues: CASSRGQGDHNEQFF. CDR3 DNA sequence: TGTGCCAGCAGCCGGGGACAGGGGGATCACAATGAGCAGTTCTTC.

The chain links TRBV4-1 to TRBJ1-2, with D tentatively TRBD1 (5 bases). The V end lost 4 bases, the J end lost 4 bases, and 10 bases lay between the germline ends. Germline-derived CDR1 and CDR2 are MGHRA and YSYEKL. The CDR3 extends over 13 amino acids. CDR3 region: CASSPDSRYGYTF. In DNA, the CDR3 is TGCGCCAGCAGCCCTGACAGCCGCTATGGCTACACCTTC.

This rearrangement joins TRBV2 to TRBJ1-5; D uncertain. Deletions cut 5 bases from V and 5 bases from J, with 13 bases between. The germline V gene has CDR1 SNHLY and CDR2 FYNNEI. The CDR3 contains 14 residues. The CDR3 sequence: CASSLATSHQPQHF. The CDR3 DNA sequence: TGTGCCAGCAGTCTAGCTACAAGTCATCAGCCCCAGCATTTT.

The chain combines TRBV2 with TRBJ2-1, with 7 bases matching TRBD1. Germline V gene sequence: CDR1 SNHLY, CDR2 FYNNEI. Trimming took 6 bases from V and 11 from J; bases not matched to a gene: 13. The CDR3 extends over 14 amino acids. The CDR3 here is CASRGGRLPSQQFF. The CDR3 nucleotides read TGTGCCAGCAGAGGGGGCCGATTACCGTCTCAGCAGTTCTTC.

The gene calls are TRBV2 and TRBJ2-5, with 9 nucleotides matching TRBD1. This CDR3 is 13 amino acids long. The trim removed 6 bases at V and 5 bases at J, leaving 4 bases unmatched. The germline V gene encodes CDR1 SNHLY and CDR2 FYNNEI. The CDR3 loop reads CASRQGAVETQYF. The CDR3 coding sequence is TGTGCCAGCAGACAGGGGGCCGTTGAGACCCAGTACTTC.

The rearrangement uses TRBV29-1 and TRBJ2-5; 10 nucleotides match TRBD2. The V gene's germline CDR1 is SQVTM and CDR2 ANQGSEA. The CDR3 extends over 13 amino acids. With V trimmed by 1 base and J by 8 bases, 4 bases remained unmatched. The CDR3 loop reads CSVEALAGKTQYF. CDR3 coding DNA: TGCAGCGTTGAAGCACTAGCGGGAAAAACCCAGTACTTC.

V is TRBV11-3 and J is TRBJ2-1; tentatively, D is TRBD2 (5 bases). Germline CDR1 and CDR2: SGHNT and YENEEA. Between the trimmed V and J ends, which lost 5 bases and 5 bases, there was a span of 10 bases. This CDR3 contains 13 residues. This CDR3 is CASSPTGDNEQFF. The DNA of the CDR3 is TGTGCCAGCAGCCCGACCGGGGACAATGAGCAGTTCTTC.

The chain is built from TRBV14 and TRBJ2-2; D unresolved. V gave up 0 bases and J gave up 2 bases, with 4 bases separating them. In germline, CDR1 is SGHDN, CDR2 FVKESK. The CDR3 is 14 amino acids. CDR3 residues: CASSQDLNTGELFF. CDR3 in DNA: TGTGCCAGCAGCCAAGACCTAAACACCGGGGAGCTGTTTTTT.